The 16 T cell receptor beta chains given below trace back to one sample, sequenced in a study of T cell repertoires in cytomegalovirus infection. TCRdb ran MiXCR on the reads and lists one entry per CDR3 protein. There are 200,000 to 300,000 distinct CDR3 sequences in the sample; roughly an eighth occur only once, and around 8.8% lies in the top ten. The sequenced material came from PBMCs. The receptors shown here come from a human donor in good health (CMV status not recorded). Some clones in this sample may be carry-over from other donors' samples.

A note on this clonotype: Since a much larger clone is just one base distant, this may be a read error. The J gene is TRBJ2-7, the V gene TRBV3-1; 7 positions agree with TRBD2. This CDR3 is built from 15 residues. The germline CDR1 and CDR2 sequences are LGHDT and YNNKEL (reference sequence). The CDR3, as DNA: TGTGCCTGCAGCAACAACCTAGCGGACTCCTACGAGCAGTACTTC. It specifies CACSNNLADSYEQYF.

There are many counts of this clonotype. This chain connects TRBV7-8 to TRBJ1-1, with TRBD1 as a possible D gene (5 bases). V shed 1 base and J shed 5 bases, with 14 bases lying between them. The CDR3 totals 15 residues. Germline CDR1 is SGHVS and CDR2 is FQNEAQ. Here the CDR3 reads CASSLVRGSSTEAFF. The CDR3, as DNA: TGTGCCAGCAGCTTAGTGAGGGGCAGCTCAACTGAAGCTTTCTTT.

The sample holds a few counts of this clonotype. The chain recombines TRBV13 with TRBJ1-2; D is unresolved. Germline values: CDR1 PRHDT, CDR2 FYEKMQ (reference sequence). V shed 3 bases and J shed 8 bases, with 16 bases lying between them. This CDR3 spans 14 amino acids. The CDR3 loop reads CASSLTREVKGYTF. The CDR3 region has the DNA TGTGCCAGCAGCTTGACCCGCGAGGTTAAGGGCTACACCTTC. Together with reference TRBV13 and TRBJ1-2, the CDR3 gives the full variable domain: AAGVIQSPRHLIKEKRETATLKCYPIPRHDTVYWYQQGPGQDPQFLISFYEKMQSDKGSIPDRFSAQQFSDYHSELNMSSLELGDSALYFCASSLTREVKGYTFGSGTRLTVV.

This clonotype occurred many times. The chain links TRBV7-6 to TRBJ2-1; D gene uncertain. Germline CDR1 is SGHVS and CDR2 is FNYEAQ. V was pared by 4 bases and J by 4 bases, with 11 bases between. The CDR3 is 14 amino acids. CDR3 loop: CASSSRHSYNEQFF. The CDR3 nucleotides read TGTGCCAGCAGCTCTCGGCACTCGTACAATGAGCAGTTCTTC.

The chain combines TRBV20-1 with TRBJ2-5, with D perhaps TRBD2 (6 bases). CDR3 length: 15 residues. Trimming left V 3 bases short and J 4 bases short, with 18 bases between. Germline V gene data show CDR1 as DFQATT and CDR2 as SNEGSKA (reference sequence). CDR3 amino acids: CSASRTGTARETQYF. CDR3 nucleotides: TGCAGTGCTAGCCGGACCGGGACTGCCAGAGAGACCCAGTACTTC.

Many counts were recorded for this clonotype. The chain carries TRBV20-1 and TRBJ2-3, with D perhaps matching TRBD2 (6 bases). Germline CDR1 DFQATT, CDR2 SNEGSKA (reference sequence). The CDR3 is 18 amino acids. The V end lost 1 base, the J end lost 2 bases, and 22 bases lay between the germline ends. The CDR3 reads CSARVLPSVTTSTDTQYF. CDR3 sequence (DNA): TGCAGTGCTAGAGTCCTGCCTAGCGTCACAACCTCCACAGATACGCAGTATTTT.

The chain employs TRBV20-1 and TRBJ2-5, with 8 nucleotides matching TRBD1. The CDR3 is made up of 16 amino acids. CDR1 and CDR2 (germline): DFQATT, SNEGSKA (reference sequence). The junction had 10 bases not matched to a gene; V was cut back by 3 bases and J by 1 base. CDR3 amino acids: CSARVANQGAQETQYF. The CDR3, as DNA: TGCAGTGCTAGGGTAGCGAATCAGGGGGCCCAAGAGACCCAGTACTTC.

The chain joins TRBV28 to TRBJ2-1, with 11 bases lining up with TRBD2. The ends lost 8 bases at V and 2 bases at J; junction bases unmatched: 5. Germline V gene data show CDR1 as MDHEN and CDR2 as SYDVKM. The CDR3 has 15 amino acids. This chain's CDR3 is CASRLAGLAYNEQFF. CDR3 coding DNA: TGTGCCAGCCGACTAGCGGGATTAGCCTACAATGAGCAGTTCTTC.

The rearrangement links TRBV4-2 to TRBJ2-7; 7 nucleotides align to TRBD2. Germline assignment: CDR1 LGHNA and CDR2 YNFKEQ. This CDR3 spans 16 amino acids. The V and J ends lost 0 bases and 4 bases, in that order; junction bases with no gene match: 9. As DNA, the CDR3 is TGTGCCAGCAGCCAAGAAATAGCGGTGGGGGGGTACGAGCAGTACTTC. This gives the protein CASSQEIAVGGYEQYF.

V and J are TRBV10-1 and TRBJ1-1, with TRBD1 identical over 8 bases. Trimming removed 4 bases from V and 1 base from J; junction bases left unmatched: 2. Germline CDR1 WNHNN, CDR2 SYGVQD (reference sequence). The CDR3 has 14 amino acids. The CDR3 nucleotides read TGCGCCAGCAGTGCCACAGGGGGGAACACTGAAGCTTTCTTT. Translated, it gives CASSATGGNTEAFF.

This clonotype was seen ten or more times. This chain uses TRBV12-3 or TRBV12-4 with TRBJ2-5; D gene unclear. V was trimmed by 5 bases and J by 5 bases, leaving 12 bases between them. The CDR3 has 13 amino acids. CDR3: CASSPVALETQYF. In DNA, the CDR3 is TGTGCCAGCAGTCCAGTGGCACTTGAGACCCAGTACTTC.

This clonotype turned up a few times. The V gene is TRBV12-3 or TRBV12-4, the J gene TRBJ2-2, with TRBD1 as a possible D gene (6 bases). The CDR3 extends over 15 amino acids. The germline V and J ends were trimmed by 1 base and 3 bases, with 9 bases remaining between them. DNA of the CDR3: TGTGCCAGCAGTTTAGGGGGGCGGGACACCGGGGAGCTGTTTTTT. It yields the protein CASSLGGRDTGELFF.

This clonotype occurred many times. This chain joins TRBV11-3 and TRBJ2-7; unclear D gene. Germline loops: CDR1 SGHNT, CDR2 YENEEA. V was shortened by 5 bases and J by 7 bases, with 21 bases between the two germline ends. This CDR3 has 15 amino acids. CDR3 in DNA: TGTGCCAGCAGCCTGACGGCGGCCCCGGGTAGAGAGCAGTACTTC. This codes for CASSLTAAPGREQYF.

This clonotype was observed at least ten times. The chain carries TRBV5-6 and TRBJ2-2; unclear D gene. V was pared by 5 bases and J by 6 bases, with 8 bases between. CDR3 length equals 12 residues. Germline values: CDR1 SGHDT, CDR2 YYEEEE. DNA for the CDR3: TGTGCCAGCAGTTGGTCGTCCGGGGAGCTGTTTTTT. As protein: CASSWSSGELFF.

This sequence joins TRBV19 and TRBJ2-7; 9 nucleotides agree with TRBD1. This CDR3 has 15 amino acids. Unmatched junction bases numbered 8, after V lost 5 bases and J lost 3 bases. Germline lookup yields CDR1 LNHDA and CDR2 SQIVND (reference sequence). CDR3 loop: CASSLLTGGGYEQYF. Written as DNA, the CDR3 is TGTGCCAGTAGTCTCCTGACAGGGGGAGGCTACGAGCAGTACTTC.

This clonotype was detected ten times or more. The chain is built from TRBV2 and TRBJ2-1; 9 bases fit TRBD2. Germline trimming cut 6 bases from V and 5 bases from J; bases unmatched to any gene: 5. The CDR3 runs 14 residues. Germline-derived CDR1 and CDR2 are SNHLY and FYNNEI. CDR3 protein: CASRQGLANNEQFF. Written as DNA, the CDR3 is TGTGCCAGCAGACAAGGACTAGCGAACAATGAGCAGTTCTTC.